The entry below gives a single T cell receptor beta chain sequence along with its context. Its matching antigen is unknown. This sample stems from a study of cytomegalovirus exposure and HLA in healthy donors. Across the study: A subsequent analysis reported that the roughly 120 validation repertoires were produced on the same platform that had also been used for the 666 first-cohort repertoires.

Only in-frame clones appear in the TCRdb table, and some are missing; sequencing was by immunoSEQ multiplex PCR. The sample yields 65,000 to 85,000 clones, roughly 95% seen once. An approximately 130-subject validation cohort, separate from the 666-subject first cohort, supplied the donors. CDR3 length: 14 residues. CDR1 and CDR2 from the germline V gene are SGHRS and YFSETQ. V was pared by 3 bases and J by 5 bases, with 14 bases between. Whole-study results and caveats: Generally TCR sequences proved uncommon, though certain public TCRs appeared in numerous donors. The TCR clusters that emerged in the first cohort tended, a later analysis found, to co-occur in the 120 or so validation repertoires.

The sample taken for sequencing was PBMCs. V usage is TRBV5-1 and J usage is TRBJ2-5; D possibly corresponds to TRBD1 (6 bases). The TCR was taken from a woman aged 18-29 years in good health and CMV-seronegative. In DNA, the CDR3 is TGCGCCAGCAGCTCTTCAGGGGTAAAGGAGACCCAGTACTTC. Translating gives CASSSSGVKETQYF.